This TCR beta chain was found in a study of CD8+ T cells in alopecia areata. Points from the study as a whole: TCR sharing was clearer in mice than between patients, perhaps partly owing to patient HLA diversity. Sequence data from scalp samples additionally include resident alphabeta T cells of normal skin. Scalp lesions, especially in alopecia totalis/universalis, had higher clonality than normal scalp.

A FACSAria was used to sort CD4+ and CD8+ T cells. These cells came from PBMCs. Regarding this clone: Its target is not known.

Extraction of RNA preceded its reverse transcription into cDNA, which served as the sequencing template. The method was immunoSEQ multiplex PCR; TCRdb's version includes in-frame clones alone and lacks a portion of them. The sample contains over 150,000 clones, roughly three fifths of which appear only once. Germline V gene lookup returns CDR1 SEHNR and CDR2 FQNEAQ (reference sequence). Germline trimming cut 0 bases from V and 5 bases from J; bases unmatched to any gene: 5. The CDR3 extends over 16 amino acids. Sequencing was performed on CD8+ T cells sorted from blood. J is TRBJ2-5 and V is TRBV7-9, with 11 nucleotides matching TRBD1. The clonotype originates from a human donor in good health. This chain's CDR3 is CASSLAGQGATETQYF. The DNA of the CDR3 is TGTGCCAGCAGCTTAGCCGGACAGGGGGCGACCGAGACCCAGTACTTC.